These 32 T cell receptor beta chains were sequenced from one sample in a study of cytomegalovirus exposure and HLA in healthy donors. A multiplex PCR was run with 60 Vbeta primers and 13 Jbeta primers. Clones were read by immunoSEQ multiplex PCR, and TCRdb kept only the in-frame ones, dropping some. Altogether about 110,000 clones are present, over 80% being singletons, with the ten largest covering roughly 2.7%. Sequencing was performed on PBMCs. The receptors come from a man in his thirties or forties in good health and CMV-seropositive.

This chain connects TRBV15 to TRBJ1-4; TRBD1 agrees at 10 bases. The CDR3 sequence is 17 residues long. J lost 0 bases, V lost 3 bases, and 4 bases had no gene match. Germline CDR1 is LNHNV and CDR2 is YYDKDF (reference sequence). For the CDR3, the DNA is TGTGCCACCAGCAGCCGAGGACAGGGGGCAACTAATGAAAAACTGTTTTTT. Its protein is CATSSRGQGATNEKLFF.

The chain couples TRBV6-5 to TRBJ1-2, with D tentatively TRBD1 (6 bases). This CDR3 comprises 13 residues. V shed 5 bases and J shed 0 bases, with 7 bases lying between them. Germline lookup yields CDR1 MNHEY and CDR2 SVGAGI. CDR3 coding DNA: TGTGCCAGCAGTCGGGACACTAACTATGGCTACACCTTC. The encoded protein is CASSRDTNYGYTF.

The CDR3 spells CASKRLASGETQYF. The CDR3 DNA reads TGTGCCAGCAAGAGACTAGCCTCTGGAGAGACCCAGTACTTC. The V call is TRBV6-1, the J call TRBJ2-5; 7 nucleotides line up with TRBD2. This CDR3 region has 14 residues. CDR1 and CDR2 from the germline V gene are MNHNS and SASEGT. V dropped 7 bases and J dropped 4; count of bases not matched to a gene: 9.

This rearrangement joins TRBV5-5 to TRBJ2-5; no definite D call. Trimming took off 4 bases at V and 5 bases at J, with 9 bases between the two ends. CDR1 and CDR2 from the germline V gene are SGHKS and YYEKEE (reference sequence). This CDR3 has 12 amino acids. CDR3 in DNA: TGTGCCAGCAGCGAGGTACGGGAGACCCAGTACTTC. Residues: CASSEVRETQYF. Full variable domain (missing parts from reference TRBV5-5 and TRBJ2-5): DAGVTQSPTHLIKTRGQQVTLRCSPISGHKSVSWYQQVLGQGPQFIFQYYEKEERGRGNFPDRFSARQFPNYSSELNVNALLLGDSALYLCASSEVRETQYFGPGTRLLVL.

This clone appeared a few times. The chain is built from TRBV7-9 and TRBJ2-3, with 7 bases identical to TRBD1. V gave up 5 bases and J gave up 6 bases; unmatched junction bases: 14. Germline lookup yields CDR1 SEHNR and CDR2 FQNEAQ (reference sequence). The CDR3 length is 16 residues. The CDR3 DNA sequence: TGTGCCAGCAGCACCCGAGGGGGCCTGGCGACGGATACGCAGTATTTT. This codes for CASSTRGGLATDTQYF.

The chain carries TRBV7-9 and TRBJ2-5; TRBD1 is a possible D gene (5 bases). The assigned J gene may be wrong: the sequence end matches TRBJ2-7 better. The CDR3 extends over 14 amino acids. CDR1 SEHNR and CDR2 FQNEAQ come from the germline V gene (reference sequence). CDR3 amino acids: CASSLQGFIYEQYF. Here the CDR3 DNA reads TGTGCCAGCAGCTTACAGGGTTTCATCTACGAGCAGTACTTC.

The rearrangement uses TRBV5-8 and TRBJ2-1; 9 nucleotides line up with TRBD1. This CDR3 has 16 amino acids. Trimming at V came to 2 bases and at J to 5 bases, leaving 8 bases not matched to a gene. CDR1 and CDR2 (germline): SGHTS, YDEGEE. The CDR3, as DNA: TGTGCCAGCAGCTTAGACGGGACAGGGCGACACAATGAGCAGTTCTTC. This encodes CASSLDGTGRHNEQFF.

This chain connects TRBV6-5 to TRBJ2-3; maybe TRBD2 (7 bases). The CDR3 runs 14 residues. Trimming shortened V by 1 base and J by 6 bases, and 11 bases separated the two germline ends. CDR1 is MNHEY and CDR2 is SVGAGI in the germline V gene. The CDR3 spells CASSYWGGQDTQYF. The CDR3 nucleotides are TGTGCCAGCAGTTACTGGGGGGGCCAGGATACGCAGTATTTT.

This clone turned up a few times. The chain is built from TRBV5-1 and TRBJ1-1; D uncertain. Germline V gene lookup returns CDR1 SGHRS and CDR2 YFSETQ. The CDR3 is 13 residues long. V gave up 2 bases and J gave up 0 bases, with 5 bases separating them. CDR3 sequence (DNA): TGCGCCAGCAGCTTATCTGTGAACACTGAAGCTTTCTTT. This sequence encodes CASSLSVNTEAFF.

This sequence joins TRBV10-3 and TRBJ2-3; 9 bases are a match to TRBD2. There are 16 residues in the CDR3. CDR1 and CDR2 (germline): ENHRY, SYGVKD. J gave up 2 bases and V 0 bases, and 3 bases lay outside the gene matches. This CDR3 is CAISESGLASTDTQYF. CDR3 nucleotide sequence: TGTGCCATCAGTGAGTCTGGACTAGCGTCCACAGATACGCAGTATTTT.

The chain uses TRBV18 and TRBJ1-2; D is perhaps TRBD1 (5 bases). Germline V gene sequence: CDR1 KGHSH, CDR2 LQKENI. Trimming cost V 4 bases and J 0 bases, with 15 bases left between them. The CDR3 runs to 16 residues. The chain's CDR3 is CASSLPSTATNYGYTF. The CDR3 DNA follows: TGTGCCAGCTCACTTCCGTCGACAGCGACTAACTATGGCTACACCTTC.

About this clone itself: The junction departs from the called germline gene at one end, perhaps through a read error. The chain has TRBV5-6 and TRBJ1-5; D is unresolved. Germline-derived CDR1 and CDR2 are SGHDT and YYEEEE. The CDR3 runs 14 residues. The CDR3: CAGSFISGNQPQHF. The DNA for the CDR3 is TGTGCCGGCAGCTTTATATCGGGGAATCAGCCCCAGCATTTT.

The chain recombines TRBV9 with TRBJ1-1; D is undetermined. The germline CDR1 and CDR2 sequences are SGDLS and YYNGEE. Trimming pared 6 bases from V and 1 base from J, leaving 13 bases between. The CDR3 is 14 residues long. Here the CDR3 DNA reads TGTGCCAGCACGCGAACAGAACGGAACACTGAAGCTTTCTTT. It translates to CASTRTERNTEAFF.

The chain carries TRBV7-9 and TRBJ1-2; TRBD1 matches 7 bases. Germline V gene lookup returns CDR1 SEHNR and CDR2 FQNEAQ (reference sequence). The CDR3 extends over 13 amino acids. The V and J ends lost 4 bases and 4 bases, in that order; junction bases with no gene match: 3. For the CDR3, the DNA is TGTGCCAGCAGCTCCGGGACAGCCTATGGCTACACCTTC. It is translated as CASSSGTAYGYTF.

The CDR3 DNA reads TGTGCCAGCAGTGAATCCTTAGTAACTGAAGCTTTCTTT. It is translated as CASSESLVTEAFF. This chain connects TRBV25-1 to TRBJ1-1; D is ambiguous. The CDR3 has 13 amino acids. The V and J ends lost 1 base and 5 bases respectively, with 8 bases between them. Germline values: CDR1 MGHDK, CDR2 SYGVNS.

The CDR3 loop is CATNAPDRLSYEQYF. In nucleotides, the CDR3 is TGCGCCACCAACGCCCCGGACAGACTCTCCTACGAGCAGTACTTC. V and J are TRBV10-2 and TRBJ2-7, with D possibly TRBD1 on 6 matching bases. The CDR3 length is 15 residues. Germline V gene sequence: CDR1 WSHSY, CDR2 SAAADI. V was pared by 10 bases and J by 0 bases, with 19 bases between.

The J gene is TRBJ1-1, the V gene TRBV19; D gene ambiguous. The V end lost 7 bases, the J end lost 7 bases, and 10 bases lay between the germline ends. Germline CDR1 LNHDA, CDR2 SQIVND (reference sequence). The CDR3 has 11 residues. The CDR3 protein is CASTERREAFF. The CDR3 coding sequence is TGTGCCAGTACCGAGAGGCGTGAAGCTTTCTTT.

V and J are TRBV19 and TRBJ1-5, with TRBD1 matching over 8 bases. Losses at the gene ends were 4 bases for V and 6 bases for J; bases not matched to a gene: 8. There are 15 residues in the CDR3. CDR1 and CDR2 from the germline V gene are LNHDA and SQIVND (reference sequence). The CDR3 is CASSKRQGQAQPQHF. The CDR3 coding sequence is TGTGCCAGTAGTAAACGACAGGGACAGGCTCAGCCCCAGCATTTT.

The chain links TRBV2 to TRBJ2-5; 8 nucleotides align to TRBD2. Germline CDR1 reads SNHLY; CDR2 reads FYNNEI. The CDR3 totals 15 residues. After removal of 2 bases from V and 4 bases from J, the junction contained 6 bases not matched to a gene. The CDR3 DNA reads TGTGCCAGCAGTGAATCGCGGGGGGCCCGAGAGACCCAGTACTTC. It specifies CASSESRGARETQYF.

This chain connects TRBV19 to TRBJ1-4, with D possibly being TRBD1 (6 bases). Germline values: CDR1 LNHDA, CDR2 SQIVND (reference sequence). The ends were cut back, 7 bases at V and 8 bases at J, with 17 bases in the middle. The CDR3 is 14 residues long. This CDR3 reads CASKVTGFGEKLFF. The CDR3 nucleotides are TGTGCCAGTAAGGTAACAGGGTTCGGGGAAAAACTGTTTTTT.

J is TRBJ2-7 and V is TRBV4-2; 7 positions match TRBD1. The CDR3 contains 15 residues. Germline V gene data show CDR1 as LGHNA and CDR2 as YNFKEQ. The V gene end was trimmed by 1 base and the J gene end by 0 bases; junction bases not matched to a gene: 3. Written as DNA, the CDR3 is TGTGCCAGCAGCCAAGCCCGGGACAGCTCCTACGAGCAGTACTTC. Translating it yields CASSQARDSSYEQYF.

This chain connects TRBV25-1 to TRBJ2-1; D possibly corresponds to TRBD2 (7 bases). V was trimmed by 3 bases and J by 0 bases, leaving 9 bases between them. The CDR3 contains 15 residues. Germline V gene lookup returns CDR1 MGHDK and CDR2 SYGVNS. CDR3 loop: CASSDGGPSYNEQFF. In DNA, the CDR3 is TGTGCCAGCAGTGACGGGGGGCCCTCCTACAATGAGCAGTTCTTC. Drawing the rest from reference TRBV25-1 and TRBJ2-1, the complete variable domain is EADIYQTPRYLVIGTGKKITLECSQTMGHDKMYWYQQDPGMELHLIHYSYGVNSTEKGDLSSESTVSRIRTEHFPLTLESARPSHTSQYLCASSDGGPSYNEQFFGPGTRLTVL.

The chain carries TRBV25-1 and TRBJ2-7; 9 positions match TRBD1. Germline V gene lookup returns CDR1 MGHDK and CDR2 SYGVNS. The V segment lost 5 bases and the J segment 3 bases; nucleotides outside the gene matches: 8. The CDR3 extends over 15 amino acids. The CDR3 DNA follows: TGTGCCAGCAGTTCCCGGGGACAGGGAAGCTACGAGCAGTACTTC. This codes for CASSSRGQGSYEQYF.

The V gene is TRBV6-7, the J gene TRBJ2-3; 9 positions match TRBD2. TRBV6-7 is designated an ORF whose function remains uncertain. V lost 6 bases to trimming and J lost 1 base; unmatched junction nucleotides: 11. This CDR3 contains 17 residues. The CDR3 bases are TGTGCCAGCAGCCACCATGCGGGGGGGGGAGGCACAGATACGCAGTATTTT. Its translation is CASSHHAGGGGTDTQYF.

The rearrangement links TRBV5-1 to TRBJ2-3; D may be TRBD1 (5 bases). The CDR3 covers 14 residues. Trimming stripped 7 bases from V and 4 bases from J, with 16 bases between. The germline V gene has CDR1 SGHRS and CDR2 YFSETQ. The CDR3 region is CASGARESPDTQYF. Here the CDR3 DNA reads TGCGCCAGCGGCGCCAGGGAATCGCCAGATACGCAGTATTTT.

This chain uses TRBV29-1 with TRBJ2-5, with 10 bases that match TRBD1. The junction had 0 bases not matched to a gene; V was cut back by 1 base and J by 4 bases. The CDR3 spans 13 residues. Germline V gene sequence: CDR1 SQVTM, CDR2 ANQGSEA. The CDR3 loop is CSVEGTGGETQYF. CDR3 bases: TGCAGCGTTGAAGGGACAGGGGGAGAGACCCAGTACTTC.

This sequence joins TRBV19 and TRBJ1-1, with D hard to call. The ends were cut back, 6 bases at V and 1 base at J, with 15 bases in the middle. This CDR3 comprises 15 residues. CDR1 is LNHDA and CDR2 is SQIVND in the germline V gene (reference sequence). CDR3 in DNA: TGTGCCAGTAGCCCCATTGAGGAGCCGAACACTGAAGCTTTCTTT. This codes for CASSPIEEPNTEAFF. The whole variable domain, filled in from reference TRBV19 and TRBJ1-1, reads DGGITQSPKYLFRKEGQNVTLSCEQNLNHDAMYWYRQDPGQGLRLIYYSQIVNDFQKGDIAEGYSVSREKKESFPLTVTSAQKNPTAFYLCASSPIEEPNTEAFFGQGTRLTVV.

The chain links TRBV12-2 to TRBJ2-6; the table's D call, TRBD2, was not checked against the DNA. TRBV12-2 is deemed a pseudogene. This CDR3 is built from 16 residues. The CDR3 protein is CASRLVYSSGANVLTF. In nucleotides, the CDR3 is TGTGCAAGTCGCTTAGTGTATAGCTCTGGGGCCAACGTCCTGACTTTC.

The chain combines TRBV5-1 with TRBJ2-1; TRBD2 aligns across 8 bases. Germline V gene sequence: CDR1 SGHRS, CDR2 YFSETQ. Unmatched junction bases numbered 7, after V lost 5 bases and J lost 0 bases. The CDR3 covers 16 residues. The CDR3 sequence: CASSKTSGYSYNEQFF. The CDR3 nucleotides read TGCGCCAGCAGTAAAACTAGCGGATACTCCTACAATGAGCAGTTCTTC.

This clone was observed a single time. The chain combines TRBV5-5 with TRBJ2-7; 8 nucleotides align to TRBD1. The CDR3 is 15 amino acids. Trimming removed 2 bases from V and 4 bases from J; junction bases left unmatched: 8. CDR1 is SGHKS and CDR2 is YYEKEE in the germline V gene (reference sequence). In nucleotides, the CDR3 is TGTGCCAGCAGCTTCTTCACGGGACAGGTATACGAGCAGTACTTC. This translates into CASSFFTGQVYEQYF.

V and J are TRBV5-1 and TRBJ2-2, with 8 nucleotides matching TRBD1. The trim removed 1 base at V and 3 bases at J, leaving 2 bases unmatched. CDR3 length: 15 amino acids. CDR1 SGHRS and CDR2 YFSETQ come from the germline V gene. CDR3 sequence reads: CASSLMTGDTGELFF. DNA for the CDR3: TGCGCCAGCAGCTTGATGACAGGGGACACCGGGGAGCTGTTTTTT.

This clone was detected only a few times. The chain carries TRBV6-5 and TRBJ2-7; 7 nucleotides align to TRBD1. This CDR3 spans 14 amino acids. The V and J ends lost 5 bases and 0 bases, in that order; junction bases with no gene match: 4. The germline CDR1 and CDR2 sequences are MNHEY and SVGAGI. This CDR3 reads CASSNRGLSYEQYF. CDR3 nucleotides: TGTGCCAGCAGTAACAGGGGTCTCTCCTACGAGCAGTACTTC.